The rows below give T cell receptor beta chains drawn from one sample of a study of vaccination effects on CD4 cells after COVID-19. Which antigens these TCRs recognize remains unknown. The assay was immunoSEQ multiplex PCR, and TCRdb's table has in-frame clones only and misses some. The sample has 35,000 to 45,000 clones, around 78% seen once; the top ten hold 30% to 40%. The sequencing used CD4+ T cells from PBMCs cultured with a peptide pool, collected before COVID-19 vaccination. The receptors come from a human donor who had a prior SARS-CoV-2 infection. CDR3s include the opening cysteine and the closing phenylalanine or tryptophan. D genes are given only for firm matches. Not all rows give a size; the values are once, few, many and, for expanded clones, a class.

size	V	J	D	CDR3	DNA
-	TRBV4-1	TRBJ2-7	TRBD2	CASSQAIAIGLDESGQYF	TGCGCCAGCAGCCAAGCTATCGCCATAGGACTAGACGAAAGTGGGCAGTACTTC
-	TRBV15	TRBJ2-3	TRBD2	CATSSWSLAGADTQYF	TGTGCCACCAGCAGCTGGTCGCTAGCGGGCGCAGATACGCAGTATTTT
-	TRBV2	TRBJ1-2	-	CASSPWGQSYGYTF	TGTGCCAGCAGCCCGTGGGGGCAGAGCTATGGCTACACCTTC
-	TRBV19	TRBJ1-4	TRBD1	CASTWDRDSATNEKLFF	TGTGCCAGTACCTGGGACAGGGATTCTGCAACTAATGAAAAACTGTTTTTT
few	TRBV18	TRBJ2-1	-	CASSRSSSYNEQFF	TGTGCCAGCTCGCGCAGTAGCTCCTACAATGAGCAGTTCTTC
-	TRBV18	TRBJ1-3	-	CASSPWGNSGNTIYF	TGTGCCAGCTCACCATGGGGTAACTCTGGAAACACCATATATTTT
-	TRBV4-3	TRBJ2-1	-	CASSQDDKDRSSYNEQFF	TGCGCCAGCAGCCAAGATGACAAGGACCGGAGCTCCTACAATGAGCAGTTCTTC
few	TRBV10-3	TRBJ2-1	-	CATQPGSSYNEQFF	TGTGCCACCCAACCCGGGAGCTCCTACAATGAGCAGTTCTTC
few	TRBV11-2	TRBJ1-1	-	CASNPRGGGGGTEAFF	TGTGCCAGCAACCCTCGTGGGGGGGGAGGGGGAACTGAAGCTTTCTTT
-	TRBV6-2/TRBV6-3	TRBJ1-5	-	CASSTFGGESNQPQHF	TGTGCCAGCAGCACCTTTGGGGGCGAAAGCAATCAGCCCCAGCATTTT
few	TRBV11-2	TRBJ2-1	-	CASSSLRGGIGSTLGHNEQFF	TGTGCCAGCAGTTCCCTGCGTGGCGGGATAGGATCTACCCTCGGTCACAATGAGCAGTTCTTC
-	TRBV2	TRBJ2-1	TRBD2	CASSETGTSFSNEQFF	TGTGCCAGCAGCGAAACCGGGACTAGCTTTTCCAATGAGCAGTTCTTC
few	TRBV3-1/TRBV3-2	TRBJ2-3	-	CASSQDRGLRSDTQYF	TGTGCCAGCAGCCAAGATCGTGGTCTTCGGTCAGATACGCAGTATTTT
-	TRBV10-2	TRBJ1-6	TRBD1	CASSYRGGQGVPLHF	TGCGCCAGCTCCTACCGCGGGGGACAGGGCGTACCCCTCCACTTT
once	TRBV9	TRBJ2-3	TRBD1	CASSPGQVFSDTQYF	TGTGCCAGCAGTCCGGGACAGGTCTTTTCGGATACGCAGTATTTT
-	TRBV7-2	TRBJ1-3	-	CASSNRQHSGNTIYF	TGTGCCAGCAGCAACCGACAGCACTCTGGAAACACCATATATTTT
few	TRBV9	TRBJ2-1	-	CASTRGGRGDEQFF	TGTGCCAGCACCCGTGGCGGCAGGGGGGATGAGCAGTTCTTC
-	TRBV20-1	TRBJ2-6	-	CSASRSGSGANVLTF	TGCAGTGCTAGTAGGAGCGGATCTGGGGCCAACGTCCTGACTTTC
-	TRBV9	TRBJ1-4	-	CASSREVGARNEKLFF	TGTGCCAGCAGCAGAGAGGTGGGGGCTAGGAATGAAAAACTGTTTTTT
-	TRBV9	TRBJ2-1	TRBD1	CASGRDRAYNEQFF	TGTGCCAGCGGCCGGGACAGGGCCTACAATGAGCAGTTCTTC
once	TRBV23-1	TRBJ1-5	TRBD1	CASSHNLGTADSNQPQHF	TGCGCCAGCAGTCATAACCTCGGGACAGCCGATAGCAATCAGCCCCAGCATTTT
-	TRBV9	TRBJ1-5	-	CASSVGATGNQPQHF	TGTGCCAGCAGCGTAGGCGCCACCGGCAATCAGCCCCAGCATTTT
-	TRBV15	TRBJ2-2	-	CATSRDVGTGELFF	TGTGCCACCAGCAGAGACGTTGGGACCGGGGAGCTGTTTTTT
-	TRBV9	TRBJ2-1	-	CASSVSYNEQFF	TGTGCCAGCAGCGTATCCTACAATGAGCAGTTCTTC
-	TRBV21-1	TRBJ2-1	-	CASSHDGTYNEQFF	TGTGCCAGCAGCCACGACGGTACCTACAATGAGCAGTTCTTC
-	TRBV7-2	TRBJ2-7	-	CASSYLARDRYEQYF	TGTGCCAGCAGCTACCTAGCGCGAGACCGCTACGAGCAGTACTTC
once	TRBV7-3	TRBJ1-2	-	CASSPKIRPRGEWSYTF	TGTGCCAGCAGCCCAAAAATCAGGCCCAGGGGCGAGTGGAGCTACACCTTC
few	TRBV30	TRBJ2-5	-	CAWGWGETQYF	TGTGCCTGGGGGTGGGGGGAGACCCAGTACTTC
few	TRBV27	TRBJ1-5	-	CASSFLTGRTVNSNQPQHF	TGTGCCAGCAGTTTCCTTACGGGACGGACCGTAAATAGCAATCAGCCCCAGCATTTT
-	TRBV2	TRBJ1-3	-	CASTLDGFENTIYF	TGTGCCAGCACCCTGGACGGTTTCGAAAACACCATATATTTT
medium-sized	TRBV27	TRBJ1-1	-	CASIGWAGGSGAFF	TGTGCCAGCATCGGCTGGGCCGGGGGTTCGGGAGCTTTCTTT
few	TRBV18	TRBJ1-1	-	CASSPQSGDTEAFF	TGTGCCAGCTCACCACAGTCAGGGGACACTGAAGCTTTCTTT
-	TRBV5-4	TRBJ2-1	TRBD2	CASSPRTSGDNEQFF	TGTGCCAGCAGCCCAAGGACTAGCGGGGACAATGAGCAGTTCTTC
-	TRBV5-1	TRBJ1-1	-	CASRLGPGTEAFF	TGCGCCAGCAGGTTGGGACCAGGGACTGAAGCTTTCTTT
-	TRBV5-4	TRBJ2-5	-	CASSLAPTEETQYF	TGTGCCAGCAGCTTGGCTCCCACAGAAGAGACCCAGTACTTC
-	TRBV7-9	TRBJ1-1	-	CASSHTTGNTEAFF	TGTGCCAGCAGCCACACAACAGGGAACACTGAAGCTTTCTTT
-	TRBV19	TRBJ1-1	TRBD1	CASSKKAGQARNTEAFF	TGTGCCAGTAGCAAAAAGGCGGGACAGGCAAGGAACACTGAAGCTTTCTTT
-	TRBV5-1	TRBJ2-1	-	CASSFQLGDEQFF	TGCGCCAGCAGCTTTCAGCTGGGGGATGAGCAGTTCTTC
-	TRBV6-1	TRBJ1-6	TRBD1	CASSVQGIVDNSPLHF	TGTGCCAGCAGTGTACAGGGGATAGTGGATAATTCACCCCTCCACTTT
once	TRBV9	TRBJ2-3	-	CASSVARGSVRDPFTDTQYF	TGTGCCAGCAGCGTAGCTCGGGGGAGCGTCCGGGATCCTTTTACAGATACGCAGTATTTT
many	TRBV5-4	TRBJ2-6	-	CASSLPGTGANVLTF	TGTGCCAGCAGCTTGCCAGGGACTGGGGCCAACGTCCTGACTTTC
-	TRBV10-2	TRBJ2-5	-	CASSESPGARETQYF	TGCGCCAGCAGTGAGTCTCCAGGGGCGCGAGAGACCCAGTACTTC
-	TRBV24-1	TRBJ2-3	-	CATSDFASLSTDTQYF	TGTGCCACCAGTGATTTTGCTAGTCTGTCCACAGATACGCAGTATTTT
-	TRBV7-2	TRBJ1-5	-	CASSLHGSFNQPQHF	TGTGCCAGCAGCTTACACGGCAGTTTCAATCAGCCCCAGCATTTT
-	TRBV5-1	TRBJ2-5	-	CASSLTEETQYF	TGCGCCAGCAGCTTAACTGAAGAGACCCAGTACTTC
-	TRBV19	TRBJ2-3	-	CASSPGTASDTQYF	TGTGCCAGTAGTCCGGGGACTGCTTCGGATACGCAGTATTTT
-	TRBV11-3	TRBJ2-5	TRBD1	CASTPGTVTSTQYF	TGTGCCAGCACCCCCGGGACAGTCACTAGTACCCAGTACTTC
-	TRBV15	TRBJ2-1	TRBD1	CATSRDWDRGDEQFF	TGTGCCACCAGCAGAGATTGGGACAGGGGGGATGAGCAGTTCTTC
-	TRBV6-2/TRBV6-3	TRBJ2-1	TRBD2	CASSYGTSGSTPEQFF	TGTGCCAGCAGTTATGGGACTAGCGGGAGTACCCCTGAGCAGTTCTTC
-	TRBV19	TRBJ1-4	-	CASSISGNNEKLFF	TGTGCCAGTAGTATTTCTGGGAATAATGAAAAACTGTTTTTT
-	TRBV6-5	TRBJ2-5	TRBD2	CASTPTSMQTQYF	TGTGCCAGCACTCCGACTAGCATGCAGACCCAGTACTTC
-	TRBV9	TRBJ2-3	-	CASSVVGFSGTDTQYF	TGTGCCAGCAGCGTAGTTGGGTTTTCCGGCACAGATACGCAGTATTTT
-	TRBV18	TRBJ2-3	-	CASSPPGRLSTDTQYF	TGTGCCAGCTCACCACCCGGACGGCTTAGCACAGATACGCAGTATTTT
few	TRBV14	TRBJ2-1	-	CASSLYIGTVLNEQFF	TGTGCCAGCAGCCTATACATCGGGACCGTCCTCAATGAGCAGTTCTTC
-	TRBV5-1	TRBJ2-7	TRBD2	CASSWRTSGRESEQYF	TGCGCCAGCAGCTGGCGGACTAGCGGGAGAGAGAGCGAGCAGTACTTC
once	TRBV5-6	TRBJ2-7	-	CASSLAVGEQYF	TGTGCCAGCAGCTTGGCGGTGGGGGAGCAGTACTTC
-	TRBV6-5	TRBJ2-7	TRBD2	CASSSEGLAVLYEQYF	TGTGCCAGCAGTTCAGAGGGACTAGCGGTTCTTTACGAGCAGTACTTC